This is a list of T cell receptor beta chains from one sample in a study of cytomegalovirus exposure and HLA in healthy donors. The data were produced by immunoSEQ multiplex PCR, yet TCRdb's version contains in-frame clones alone and is incomplete. The specimen's table records around 64,000 clones. The source material was PBMCs. These TCRs come from a female donor in good health and CMV-seropositive. CDR3s include the opening cysteine and the closing phenylalanine or tryptophan. A D gene is named only where the DNA matches it firmly.

j_call v_call d_call cdr3_nt cdr3_aa
TRBJ2-3 TRBV18 TRBD1 TGTGCCAGCTCACCACAAGGGACAGGGGGCAAAGATACGCAGTATTTT CASSPQGTGGKDTQYF
TRBJ1-1 TRBV27 . TGTGCCAGCAGTTTGGGACAGAACACTGAAGCTTTCTTT CASSLGQNTEAFF
TRBJ2-1 TRBV28 . TGTGCCAGCAGTAATCCCAAGGAGGGCTCCTACAATGAGCAGTTCTTC CASSNPKEGSYNEQFF
TRBJ2-3 TRBV7-3 TRBD2 TGTGCCAGCAGTCCCACCGGGGGGGATACGCAGTATTTT CASSPTGGDTQYF
TRBJ2-5 TRBV6-5 . TGTGCCAGCAGCCACAGGATGGAAGAGACCCAGTACTTC CASSHRMEETQYF
TRBJ2-2 TRBV6-4 TRBD1 TGTGCCAGCAGTGACTCTAGCAGGGGGCACGGGGAGCTGTTTTTT CASSDSSRGHGELFF
TRBJ1-6 TRBV6-5 . TGTGCCAGCAGTTATGAGACAGAAATTAATTCACCCCTCCACTTT CASSYETEINSPLHF
TRBJ2-2 TRBV28 TRBD1 TGTGCCAGCAGGCTTACAGGGGGTGGTCACACCGGGGAGCTGTTTTTT CASRLTGGGHTGELFF
TRBJ1-6 TRBV5-6 . TGTGCCAGCAGCTTGAAGGCCGGGGGTTCACCCCTCCACTTT CASSLKAGGSPLHF
TRBJ1-4 TRBV4-3 . TGCGCCAGCAGCCAAGATAGCGGGGGGGCTAATGAAAAACTGTTTTTT CASSQDSGGANEKLFF
TRBJ1-5 TRBV2 . TGTGCCAGCGGACTGGTGAATCAGCCCCAGCATTTT CASGLVNQPQHF
TRBJ2-1 TRBV7-8 . TGTGCCAGCAGCTTCCCCTCTCCGCGTGAGCAGTTCTTC CASSFPSPREQFF
TRBJ2-3 TRBV10-3 TRBD2 TGTGCCATCAGCGGATCGGGGGGAGGGACAGATACGCAGTATTTT CAISGSGGGTDTQYF
TRBJ1-4 TRBV5-4 TRBD1 TGTGCCAGCAGCCTGGGAGGACAGGCTAATGAAAAACTGTTTTTT CASSLGGQANEKLFF
TRBJ1-6 TRBV19 TRBD1 TGTGCCAGTAGTACCGGACAGGGTATTAATTCACCCCTCCACTTT CASSTGQGINSPLHF
TRBJ2-1 TRBV6-1 TRBD2 TGTGCCAGCAGGTCGGGACTAGCGGGGCCTCATGAGCAGTTCTTC CASRSGLAGPHEQFF
TRBJ1-1 TRBV6-5 TRBD1 TGTGCCAGCAGTTACCCCGGACAGGGAACTGATGAAGCTTTCTTT CASSYPGQGTDEAFF
TRBJ2-5 TRBV30 TRBD1 TGTGCCTGGGGACAGGGGGCCGCAGGGCCCCAGTACTTC CAWGQGAAGPQYF
TRBJ2-5 TRBV19 TRBD1 TGTGCCAGTACCAAGACCGGGACAGGGGAAGAGACCCAGTACTTC CASTKTGTGEETQYF
TRBJ1-2 TRBV30 TRBD1 TGTGCCTGGGACAGGGGAGGGTATGGCTACACCTTC CAWDRGGYGYTF
TRBJ1-5 TRBV11-2 . TGTGCCAGCTCCCGGGGTAGGGTTGATCAGCCCCAGCATTTT CASSRGRVDQPQHF
TRBJ2-3 TRBV19 TRBD1 TGTGCCAGTAGTCCACGGCGGGGACAGGGGGCAGATACGCAGTATTTT CASSPRRGQGADTQYF
TRBJ2-3 TRBV9 . TGTGCCAGCAGCGATGGGGGGTGGGATACGCAGTATTTT CASSDGGWDTQYF
TRBJ2-7 TRBV5-4 TRBD1 TGTGCCAGCAGCTTAAACGTTCAACAGGGGTACGAGCAGTACTTC CASSLNVQQGYEQYF
TRBJ1-2 TRBV6-5 . TGTGCCAGCAGTTACTCTAGCCTTTACGGCTACACCTTC CASSYSSLYGYTF
TRBJ2-1 TRBV19 TRBD2 TGTGCCAGTAGTCCCCTAGCGGGAGGGTATGACAATGAGCAGTTCTTC CASSPLAGGYDNEQFF
TRBJ2-1 TRBV10-3 TRBD1 TGTGCCATCAGTCGGGACAGGGGGCCCAATGAGCAGTTCTTC CAISRDRGPNEQFF
TRBJ1-1 TRBV19 . TGTGCCACAACAACTTGGGGGGTAGCGGACACTGAAGCTTTCTTT CATTTWGVADTEAFF
TRBJ1-2 TRBV30 TRBD1 TGTGCCTGGGGCCGGGACAGATGGGCCTATGGCTACACCTTC CAWGRDRWAYGYTF
TRBJ2-7 TRBV7-2 TRBD2 TGTGCCAGCAGCCCGGGACTAGCGCTCGAGCAGTACTTC CASSPGLALEQYF
TRBJ2-3 TRBV5-4 TRBD2 TGTGCCAGCAGCCACGGGGGGACTACCAGCACAGATACGCAGTATTTT CASSHGGTTSTDTQYF
TRBJ1-3 TRBV7-8 . TGTGCCAGCAGCTTAGACAGTACCTTCTCTGGAAACACCATATATTTT CASSLDSTFSGNTIYF
TRBJ1-4 TRBV18 . TGTGCCAGCTCACCCGGCAGGGCTTGGGAAAAACTGTTTTTT CASSPGRAWEKLFF
TRBJ1-2 TRBV27 TRBD1 TGTGCCAGCAGTCCCAGCCCCCAGGGGGCTGATGTCTATGGCTACACCTTC CASSPSPQGADVYGYTF
TRBJ2-1 TRBV27 TRBD2 TGTGCCAGCAGTTTGCTCCTCGGGGGACTAGCGGGAGTAGGGATCTACAATGAGCAGTTCTTC CASSLLLGGLAGVGIYNEQFF
TRBJ1-2 TRBV6-5 . TGTGCCAGCAGTTACTCGAATTTACAGGACTACACCTTC CASSYSNLQDYTF
TRBJ2-1 TRBV7-9 TRBD1 TGTGCCAGCAGCTGGACAGGGTATGAGCAGTTCTTC CASSWTGYEQFF
TRBJ1-1 TRBV7-2 TRBD1 TGTGCCAGCAGCGCGGGACAGGGGAGAGAAGCTTTCTTT CASSAGQGREAFF
TRBJ1-2 TRBV11-3 . TGTGCCAGCAGCTTAATGAGGGATGGCGATGGCTACACCTTC CASSLMRDGDGYTF
TRBJ2-1 TRBV7-2 TRBD2 TGTGCCAGCAGCTTAGCCCCAAGCGGGGGGGCCTCCTCCTACAATGAGCAGTTCTTC CASSLAPSGGASSYNEQFF
TRBJ2-3 TRBV7-9 TRBD1 TGTGCCAGCAGCTCCCCGGAAAGACAGGGCCACACAGATACGCAGTATTTT CASSSPERQGHTDTQYF
TRBJ1-1 TRBV7-6 . TGTGCCAGCAGCCCTTTGGCAGGGGATATGAACACTGAAGCTTTCTTT CASSPLAGDMNTEAFF
TRBJ1-1 TRBV7-3 . TGTGCCAGCAGCTTGGGAGGAGCAAACACTGAAGCTTTCTTT CASSLGGANTEAFF
TRBJ2-7 TRBV27 TRBD1 TGTGCCAGCAGTTTAGGAGGACAGGCCTACGAGCAGTACTTC CASSLGGQAYEQYF
TRBJ1-5 TRBV15 TRBD1 TGTGCCACCAGTGGACAGGAGGATCAGCCCCAGCATTTT CATSGQEDQPQHF
TRBJ1-5 TRBV19 . TGTGCCAGTACTTCGTGGCTGAACCATCAGCCCCAGCATTTT CASTSWLNHQPQHF